A single sample gave rise to the 23 T cell receptor beta chains below, sequenced in a study of OX40 agonist ivuxolimab in advanced cancers. Data came from immunoSEQ multiplex PCR; TCRdb stores just in-frame clones and leaves some out. The table includes some 72,000 clones, 92% detected once. The sequencing used CD4+ or CD8+ T cells sorted from blood, collected in a trial of the OX40 agonist ivuxolimab. Every receptor here comes from an adult with an advanced solid tumor such as melanoma, head and neck, liver or kidney cancer.

The rearrangement uses TRBV2 and TRBJ2-1, with D perhaps given as TRBD1 or TRBD2 (5 bases each). Germline V gene sequence: CDR1 SNHLY, CDR2 FYNNEI. V was pared by 6 bases and J by 9 bases, with 15 bases between. The CDR3 spans 13 residues. In nucleotides, the CDR3 is TGTGCCAGCAGGAGGGACCCCCGAGCTGAGCAGTTCTTC. Translated: CASRRDPRAEQFF.

The chain couples TRBV30 to TRBJ2-7, with 9 bases fitting TRBD2. This CDR3 has 14 amino acids. The J segment lost 2 bases and the V segment lost 0 bases, leaving 2 bases of the junction unmatched. The germline V gene encodes CDR1 GTSNPN and CDR2 SVGIG (reference sequence). CDR3 region: CAWSVSSGTYEQYF. Written as DNA, the CDR3 is TGTGCCTGGAGTGTCTCTAGCGGGACCTACGAGCAGTACTTC.

The chain employs TRBV30 and TRBJ1-5; D is uncertain. Trimming took 7 bases from V and 4 from J, leaving 8 bases between them. Germline V lookup: CDR1 GTSNPN, CDR2 SVGIG (reference sequence). CDR3 length equals 11 residues. The chain's CDR3 is CAFGGNQPQHF. The CDR3 nucleotides read TGTGCCTTTGGAGGAAATCAGCCCCAGCATTTT.

The chain has TRBV7-9 and TRBJ2-5, with 9 bases aligning to TRBD2. CDR1 is SEHNR, CDR2 FQNEAQ, per germline (reference sequence). V was pared by 5 bases and J by 1 base, with 2 bases of the junction left unmatched. This CDR3 has 14 residues. CDR3 sequence: CASSPSGAQETQYF. The CDR3 coding sequence is TGTGCCAGCAGCCCTAGCGGGGCCCAAGAGACCCAGTACTTC.

The CDR3 nucleotides are TGTGCCAGCAGAAAGAACCCAGGGCGGGAGGGCCCCGGGGAGCTGTTTTTT. Protein: CASRKNPGREGPGELFF. This chain links TRBV27 with TRBJ2-2; 9 bases fit TRBD2. The junction had 14 bases not matched to a gene; V was cut back by 6 bases and J by 6 bases. This CDR3 is built from 17 residues. Germline-derived CDR1 and CDR2 are MNHEY and SMNVEV (reference sequence).

The V and J genes are TRBV7-2 and TRBJ2-2; D may be TRBD1 (5 bases). Germline V gene sequence: CDR1 SGHTA, CDR2 FQGNSA. Trimming removed 2 bases from V and 5 bases from J, with 15 bases in between. The CDR3 loop spans 16 amino acids. Written as DNA, the CDR3 is TGTGCCAGCAGCTTAATCGGGCAGGGCGGAACCGGGGAGCTGTTTTTT. It encodes CASSLIGQGGTGELFF.

The chain has TRBV5-5 and TRBJ2-1, with no clear D. Trimming took 5 bases from V and 0 from J, leaving 12 bases between them. In germline, CDR1 is SGHKS, CDR2 YYEKEE (reference sequence). The CDR3 consists of 15 residues. The CDR3 sequence: CASSLLQPSYNEQFF. The CDR3, as DNA: TGTGCCAGCAGTCTCCTGCAGCCCTCCTACAATGAGCAGTTCTTC. Together with reference TRBV5-5 and TRBJ2-1, the CDR3 gives the full variable domain: DAGVTQSPTHLIKTRGQQVTLRCSPISGHKSVSWYQQVLGQGPQFIFQYYEKEERGRGNFPDRFSARQFPNYSSELNVNALLLGDSALYLCASSLLQPSYNEQFFGPGTRLTVL.

The chain employs TRBV25-1 and TRBJ2-3; the D is unclear. V was shortened by 3 bases and J by 2 bases, with 6 bases between the two germline ends. Germline V gene lookup returns CDR1 MGHDK and CDR2 SYGVNS. The CDR3 length is 13 residues. This CDR3 is CASSESTTDTQYF. Written as DNA, the CDR3 is TGTGCCAGCAGTGAGAGTACCACAGATACGCAGTATTTT.

The chain uses TRBV25-1 and TRBJ2-3, with TRBD2 identical over 7 bases. CDR3 length equals 16 residues. The germline V gene encodes CDR1 MGHDK and CDR2 SYGVNS. Trimming cost V 7 bases and J 2 bases; bases outside gene matches: 12. In DNA, the CDR3 is TGTGCCAGCACCCCTGGGCGGGAGCGGAACACAGATACGCAGTATTTT. Its translation is CASTPGRERNTDTQYF. Full variable domain (rest looked up from reference TRBV25-1 and TRBJ2-3): EADIYQTPRYLVIGTGKKITLECSQTMGHDKMYWYQQDPGMELHLIHYSYGVNSTEKGDLSSESTVSRIRTEHFPLTLESARPSHTSQYLCASTPGRERNTDTQYFGPGTRLTVL.

The rearrangement links TRBV5-4 to TRBJ2-2, with D possibly called TRBD1 or TRBD2 (5 bases each). The V and J ends lost 3 bases and 4 bases respectively, with 10 bases between them. Germline V gene sequence: CDR1 SGHNT, CDR2 YYREEE (reference sequence). The CDR3 is made up of 14 amino acids. CDR3 protein: CASSSGRVTGELFF. The CDR3 nucleotides read TGTGCCAGCAGCTCAGGGCGGGTCACCGGGGAGCTGTTTTTT. Full variable domain (missing parts from reference TRBV5-4 and TRBJ2-2): ETGVTQSPTHLIKTRGQQVTLRCSSQSGHNTVSWYQQALGQGPQFIFQYYREEENGRGNFPPRFSGLQFPNYSSELNVNALELDDSALYLCASSSGRVTGELFFGEGSRLTVL.

The chain recombines TRBV19 with TRBJ2-5, with TRBD1 identical over 7 bases. Germline V gene lookup returns CDR1 LNHDA and CDR2 SQIVND (reference sequence). This CDR3 contains 14 residues. The ends lost 9 bases at V and 5 bases at J; junction bases unmatched: 12. The CDR3 region is CASTPTGAWETQYF. CDR3 bases: TGTGCCAGCACACCAACAGGGGCCTGGGAGACCCAGTACTTC.

This clone was picked up one time. This chain links TRBV28 with TRBJ2-5, with a weak D call TRBD2 (6 bases). Germline CDR1 MDHEN, CDR2 SYDVKM. This CDR3 has 15 amino acids. V shed 2 bases and J shed 3 bases, with 13 bases lying between them. The CDR3 DNA reads TGTGCCAGCAGTTTAGGAGGGAGGCCTGAAGAGACCCAGTACTTC. Protein sequence: CASSLGGRPEETQYF.

This chain joins TRBV7-2 and TRBJ2-5, with unresolved D. V was trimmed by 0 bases and J by 3 bases, leaving 8 bases between them. The CDR3 contains 14 residues. Germline-derived CDR1 and CDR2 are SGHTA and FQGNSA. CDR3 region: CASSLAPFEETQYF. For the CDR3, the DNA is TGTGCCAGCAGCTTAGCTCCGTTCGAAGAGACCCAGTACTTC.

The genes are TRBV19 and TRBJ2-4; no clear D gene. The CDR3 is 12 residues long. Germline V CDR1 and CDR2: LNHDA, SQIVND (reference sequence). V dropped 3 bases and J dropped 6 bases, with 6 bases sitting between them. CDR3 loop: CASSMARNIQYF. CDR3 coding DNA: TGTGCCAGTAGTATGGCGAGAAACATTCAGTACTTC.

The CDR3 spells CASSIHSGRGYEQYF. In DNA, the CDR3 is TGTGCCAGTAGTATCCATAGCGGGAGGGGCTACGAGCAGTACTTC. V usage is TRBV19 and J usage is TRBJ2-7; 11 nucleotides align to TRBD2. V dropped 3 bases and J dropped 3; count of bases not matched to a gene: 4. CDR3 length: 15 amino acids. CDR1 is LNHDA, CDR2 SQIVND, per germline (reference sequence).

J is TRBJ2-7 and V is TRBV7-2, with 8 bases that match TRBD2. This CDR3 is 14 amino acids long. V trimming: 5 bases; J trimming: 6 bases; junction bases outside the gene matches: 9. Germline CDR1 reads SGHTA; CDR2 reads FQGNSA. The CDR3 spells CASSHGAGGGEQYF. DNA for the CDR3: TGTGCCAGCAGCCACGGGGCGGGGGGCGGCGAGCAGTACTTC.

V usage is TRBV4-2 and J usage is TRBJ2-2, with TRBD2 identical over 9 bases. Losses at the gene ends were 4 bases for V and 0 bases for J; bases not matched to a gene: 6. There are 17 residues in the CDR3. Germline loops: CDR1 LGHNA, CDR2 YNFKEQ. The DNA for the CDR3 is TGTGCCAGCAGCCTTCGGAGCGGGAGGACGAACACCGGGGAGCTGTTTTTT. It yields the protein CASSLRSGRTNTGELFF.

As for this clone: One end of the junction is discordant with germline, which a read error may explain. V usage is TRBV7-7 and J usage is TRBJ2-2, with D maybe TRBD1 (6 bases). CDR1 SSHAT and CDR2 FNYEAQ come from the germline V gene (reference sequence). The CDR3 length is 15 residues. CDR3 amino acids: CASSPGQGSTGELFF. The CDR3 bases are TGTGCTAGCAGCCCCGGGCAGGGGAGCACCGGGGAGCTGTTTTTT.

The chain is built from TRBV7-2 and TRBJ2-7; possibly TRBD2 for D (6 bases). Germline CDR1 and CDR2: SGHTA and FQGNSA. The V end lost 6 bases, the J end lost 2 bases, and 17 bases lay between the germline ends. The length of the CDR3 is 15 residues. The CDR3 nucleotides read TGTGCCAGCAGTTTTTCTACGGGAGCCGCCTACGAGCAGTACTTC. As protein: CASSFSTGAAYEQYF. The complete variable domain, with remaining parts taken from reference TRBV7-2 and TRBJ2-7, reads GAGVSQSPSNKVTEKGKDVELRCDPISGHTALYWYRQSLGQGLEFLIYFQGNSAPDKSGLPSDRFSAERTGGSVSTLTIQRTQQEDSAVYLCASSFSTGAAYEQYFGPGTRLTVT.

The chain joins TRBV7-3 to TRBJ2-2, with 9 positions matching TRBD1. Germline V gene sequence: CDR1 SGHTA, CDR2 FQGTGA. V lost 1 base and J lost 6; bases outside the gene matches: 12. This CDR3 has 18 amino acids. Here the CDR3 reads CASSLKSSRDREAGELFF. The DNA for the CDR3 is TGTGCCAGCAGCTTAAAGTCCTCGCGGGACAGGGAGGCCGGGGAGCTGTTTTTT.

The chain has TRBV12-2 and TRBJ2-1; the DNA was not compared with TRBD2, the D call given in the table. TRBV12-2 represents a pseudogene. There are 17 residues in the CDR3. CDR3 DNA sequence: TGTGCAAGTCGCTTGGACTTACGGGAGGCCCAAGCCGACGAGCAGTTCTTC. Its translation is CASRLDLREAQADEQFF.

This chain uses TRBV25-1 with TRBJ2-3; D is perhaps TRBD2 (6 bases). The CDR3 contains 16 residues. V was shortened by 8 bases and J by 5 bases, with 23 bases between the two germline ends. Looked up from germline, CDR1 is MGHDK and CDR2 is SYGVNS. The CDR3 reads CASASGPLRSGDTQYF. CDR3 nucleotide sequence: TGTGCCAGCGCCAGCGGGCCCTTACGCTCTGGAGATACGCAGTATTTT.

The chain is built from TRBV6-6 and TRBJ1-2; no firm D call. The germline V gene encodes CDR1 MNHNY and CDR2 SVGAGI (reference sequence). Trimming cost V 6 bases and J 5 bases, with 10 bases left between them. The CDR3 has 12 amino acids. The CDR3 protein is CASSSTVYGYTF. The CDR3 coding sequence is TGTGCCAGCAGCTCGACGGTGTATGGCTACACCTTC.